A single sample is the source of the 19 T cell receptor beta chains below, sequenced in a study of T cells in Graves' hyperthyroidism and ophthalmopathy. Authors of the study amplified TCR beta CDR3 regions from RNA transcripts. Using the HTBI primer set, a first-round RT-PCR was run on the TCR CDR3. From the multiplex PCR reads, TCRdb called clonotypes with MiXCR, one entry per CDR3 protein. The top ten clones hold about 45% of a sample with a few hundred thousand distinct CDR3 sequences, around 18% of them seen once. The sample consisted of blood. Receptor source: a man aged 40-50 years with Graves' hyperthyroidism.

V and J are TRBV11-3 and TRBJ2-5, with unresolved D. V lost 1 base and J lost 0, with 6 bases in between. Germline assignment: CDR1 SGHNT and CDR2 YENEEA. CDR3 length: 14 amino acids. CDR3 DNA: TGTGCCAGCAGCTTAGTTCAGTACCAAGAGACCCAGTACTTC. This encodes CASSLVQYQETQYF.

The rearrangement links TRBV24-1 to TRBJ2-1; D is perhaps TRBD2 (7 bases). The CDR3 spans 15 residues. Per the germline V gene, CDR1 is KGHDR and CDR2 is SFDVKD. Trimming stripped 0 bases from V and 5 bases from J, with 10 bases between. The chain's CDR3 is CATSDLAGAHNEQFF. CDR3 sequence (DNA): TGTGCCACCAGTGATTTGGCGGGGGCCCACAATGAGCAGTTCTTC.

This clonotype was seen many times. The chain links TRBV7-9 to TRBJ1-5; D is ambiguous. Germline CDR1 and CDR2: SEHNR and FQNEAQ (reference sequence). The CDR3 length is 13 residues. Trimming left V 1 base short and J 5 bases short, with 6 bases between. CDR3 sequence (DNA): TGTGCCAGCAGCTTAGGGCTGGATCAGCCCCAGCATTTT. It codes for CASSLGLDQPQHF.

This clonotype was detected many times. V gene TRBV20-1 combines with J gene TRBJ1-5; possibly TRBD1 for D (5 bases). Per germline, CDR1 DFQATT and CDR2 SNEGSKA (reference sequence). Trimming shortened V by 2 bases and J by 4 bases, and 9 bases separated the two germline ends. CDR3 size: 13 residues. The CDR3, as DNA: TGCAGTGCTAGAATGGCAGGGAATCAGCCCCAGCATTTT. This sequence encodes CSARMAGNQPQHF.

The chain links TRBV15 to TRBJ2-7; TRBD1 aligns across 8 bases. Unmatched junction bases numbered 19, after V lost 0 bases and J lost 3 bases. Germline assignment: CDR1 LNHNV and CDR2 YYDKDF (reference sequence). The CDR3 is made up of 20 amino acids. CDR3 sequence (DNA): TGTGCCACCAGCAGAGACCAACCCCTTAGAGACGGACAGGGCGGCTACGAGCAGTACTTC. It codes for CATSRDQPLRDGQGGYEQYF.

This clonotype was seen ten or more times. The gene calls are TRBV6-5 and TRBJ1-2; maybe TRBD1 (6 bases). V was shortened by 1 base and J by 4 bases, with 13 bases between the two germline ends. This CDR3 comprises 15 residues. From germline, CDR1 is MNHEY and CDR2 SVGAGI. CDR3 region: CASSYYPGDVYGYTF. As DNA, the CDR3 is TGTGCCAGCAGTTACTATCCAGGGGACGTCTATGGCTACACCTTC.

This clonotype has more than one count but fewer than ten. V and J are TRBV9 and TRBJ2-7, with TRBD2 as a possible D gene (6 bases). Germline lookup yields CDR1 SGDLS and CDR2 YYNGEE. The CDR3 runs to 14 residues. V gave up 4 bases and J gave up 2 bases, with 13 bases separating them. Here the CDR3 reads CASSPFGGAYEQYF. The DNA for the CDR3 is TGTGCCAGCAGCCCCTTCGGAGGGGCCTACGAGCAGTACTTC.

The chain is built from TRBV18 and TRBJ2-7; D is uncertain. CDR3 length equals 14 residues. V shed 2 bases and J shed 6 bases, with 14 bases lying between them. Germline CDR1 is KGHSH and CDR2 is LQKENI. The CDR3 protein is CASSPWQWLGEQYF. The CDR3 bases are TGTGCCAGCTCACCATGGCAATGGTTAGGCGAGCAGTACTTC.

The chain employs TRBV18 and TRBJ2-6; D unclear. Germline-derived CDR1 and CDR2 are KGHSH and LQKENI. Trimming removed 0 bases at V and 0 bases at J, with 6 bases between. The CDR3 consists of 16 residues. The CDR3 nucleotides are TGTGCCAGCTCACCACCGGGGATCTCTGGGGCCAACGTCCTGACTTTC. This encodes CASSPPGISGANVLTF.

J is TRBJ1-3 and V is TRBV30, with a possible D match to TRBD1 (5 bases). This CDR3 region has 14 residues. The germline V gene encodes CDR1 GTSNPN and CDR2 SVGIG (reference sequence). V lost 5 bases, J lost 1 base, and 12 bases lay in between. The CDR3 DNA follows: TGTGCCTGGGAGGGCCAGGGTTCTGGAAACACCATATATTTT. Its protein product is CAWEGQGSGNTIYF. The whole variable domain, remainder taken from reference TRBV30 and TRBJ1-3, is SQTIHQWPATLVQPVGSPLSLECTVEGTSNPNLYWYRQAAGRGLQLLFYSVGIGQISSEVPQNLSASRPQDRQFILSSKKLLLSDSGFYLCAWEGQGSGNTIYFGEGSWLTVV.

The sample holds a few counts of this clonotype. This sequence joins TRBV30 and TRBJ2-1; tentative D call: TRBD1 (5 bases). CDR3 length equals 14 residues. CDR1 GTSNPN and CDR2 SVGIG come from the germline V gene (reference sequence). V gave up 5 bases and J gave up 7 bases, with 18 bases separating them. The CDR3 DNA reads TGTGCCTGGGACAGCCTGATGGGTTATAATGAGCAGTTCTTC. Amino acid sequence: CAWDSLMGYNEQFF.

V gene TRBV5-6 combines with J gene TRBJ2-3; 9 bases map to TRBD1. The CDR3 covers 15 residues. With V trimmed by 3 bases and J by 3 bases, 5 bases remained unmatched. CDR1 is SGHDT and CDR2 is YYEEEE in the germline V gene. DNA of the CDR3: TGTGCCAGCAGCTCGACGACAGGGGGGACAGATACGCAGTATTTT. Translating gives CASSSTTGGTDTQYF.

In its sample, this clonotype was seen many times. The chain couples TRBV18 to TRBJ1-1; TRBD1 agrees at 10 bases. CDR1 and CDR2 from the germline V gene are KGHSH and LQKENI. This CDR3 has 15 amino acids. The trim removed 3 bases at V and 4 bases at J, leaving 5 bases unmatched. The CDR3 sequence: CASSPGQGTGTEAFF. The CDR3 nucleotides are TGTGCCAGCTCACCGGGACAGGGGACGGGCACTGAAGCTTTCTTT.

The rearrangement links TRBV6-1 to TRBJ1-3; 8 bases match TRBD1. The CDR3 is made up of 15 amino acids. With V trimmed by 6 bases and J by 2 bases, 6 bases remained unmatched. Germline-derived CDR1 and CDR2 are MNHNS and SASEGT. This CDR3 reads CASSSDRVTGNTIYF. The CDR3, as DNA: TGTGCCAGCAGCTCGGACAGGGTAACTGGAAACACCATATATTTT.

This clonotype has a count of ten or more. The rearrangement uses TRBV7-2 and TRBJ2-7, with TRBD1 identical over 9 bases. This CDR3 comprises 14 residues. Germline trimming cut 5 bases from V and 6 bases from J; bases unmatched to any gene: 8. Germline V CDR1 and CDR2: SGHTA, FQGNSA. The CDR3 sequence: CASSPGTGNREQYF. CDR3 in DNA: TGTGCCAGCAGCCCCGGGACAGGGAATCGCGAGCAGTACTTC. Full variable domain (missing parts from reference TRBV7-2 and TRBJ2-7): GAGVSQSPSNKVTEKGKDVELRCDPISGHTALYWYRQSLGQGLEFLIYFQGNSAPDKSGLPSDRFSAERTGGSVSTLTIQRTQQEDSAVYLCASSPGTGNREQYFGPGTRLTVT.

In this sample, this clonotype turned up many times. The chain combines TRBV7-2 with TRBJ1-3, with D perhaps matching TRBD1 (6 bases). V was cut by 1 base and J by 2 bases, with 9 bases left in between. CDR3 size: 15 residues. The germline V gene has CDR1 SGHTA and CDR2 FQGNSA. This CDR3 reads CASSLGPGAGNTIYF. DNA of the CDR3: TGTGCCAGCAGCTTAGGGCCAGGGGCTGGAAACACCATATATTTT. Drawing the rest from reference TRBV7-2 and TRBJ1-3, the complete variable domain is GAGVSQSPSNKVTEKGKDVELRCDPISGHTALYWYRQSLGQGLEFLIYFQGNSAPDKSGLPSDRFSAERTGGSVSTLTIQRTQQEDSAVYLCASSLGPGAGNTIYFGEGSWLTVV.

This chain uses TRBV28 with TRBJ1-5; TRBD1 might be the D (6 bases). V lost 6 bases and J lost 3, with 15 bases in between. The V gene's germline CDR1 is MDHEN and CDR2 SYDVKM. The CDR3 is 15 amino acids. CDR3 in DNA: TGTGCCAGCAGCCCCCCTACAGGGTTCAATCAGCCCCAGCATTTT. Translating gives CASSPPTGFNQPQHF.

This clonotype has ten or more counts. This rearrangement joins TRBV5-1 to TRBJ1-1; no definite D call. With 2 bases removed from V and 5 bases from J, the gap between germline ends came to 10 bases. CDR1 is SGHRS and CDR2 is YFSETQ in the germline V gene. CDR3 length: 13 amino acids. The CDR3 nucleotides read TGCGCCAGCAGCTTCAGAGTTGAGACTGAAGCTTTCTTT. Encoded protein: CASSFRVETEAFF.

The table lists this clonotype with a few counts. The V and J genes are TRBV24-1 and TRBJ2-3, with D possibly being TRBD2 (6 bases). The CDR3 contains 15 residues. CDR1 and CDR2 (germline): KGHDR, SFDVKD. V lost 3 bases and J lost 2, with 11 bases in between. CDR3 amino acids: CATSDRGTSTDTQYF. CDR3 nucleotide sequence: TGTGCCACCAGTGATCGCGGGACCTCCACAGATACGCAGTATTTT.